This TCR beta chain comes out of a study of radiation and T cells in renal cell carcinoma. Across the whole study: Nephrectomy followed 15 Gy stereotactic body radiation by 4 weeks.

CDR3 size: 12 residues. The germline gives CDR1 GTSNPN, CDR2 SVGIG (reference sequence). Germline trimming cut 6 bases from V and 3 bases from J; bases unmatched to any gene: 3. TCRdb keeps only in-frame clones here, not all; method: immunoSEQ multiplex PCR. The sample includes 120,000 or so clones, around 85% seen only once; the top ten take 5.8%. Time point reported: blood 2 weeks post-SBRT. The treatment: 15 Gy SBRT to primary tumor, nephrectomy 4 weeks later. Blood was sampled at baseline, 2 weeks and 4 weeks after SBRT. The patient's renal cell carcinoma had clear cell pathology. This chain links TRBV30 with TRBJ1-2, with 8 bases aligning to TRBD1. The receptor was derived from a man aged 50-59 years with renal cell carcinoma. The sample in question was blood, obtained from a patient whose treatment included radiotherapy and nephrectomy. The CDR3 nucleotides are TGTGCCTGCGGACAGGGAGACTATGGCTACACCTTC. This codes for CACGQGDYGYTF.